The 20 T cell receptor beta chains below come from one sample, sequenced in a study of T cell repertoires in cytomegalovirus infection. TCRdb reprocessed the reads via MiXCR and lists one record per CDR3 protein. The sample lists about 460,000 distinct CDR3 sequences, 11% occurring once. What was sequenced was PBMCs. These receptors all come from a human donor in good health (CMV status not recorded). Some clones in this sample may be carry-over from other donors' samples.

This clonotype was counted at least ten times. The chain employs TRBV7-3 and TRBJ1-1, with D possibly TRBD1 on 5 matching bases. V lost 2 bases to trimming and J lost 4 bases, with 14 bases between them. CDR1 is SGHTA, CDR2 FQGTGA, per germline. The length of the CDR3 is 15 residues. The CDR3 coding sequence is TGTGCCAGCAGCTTAGGGGCAAGAACATTCACTGAAGCTTTCTTT. Encoded protein: CASSLGARTFTEAFF.

As regards this clonotype: A clone one base away is much larger, so this may be a read error. The V and J genes are TRBV7-6 and TRBJ2-3; 11 positions agree with TRBD2. J gave up 5 bases and V 5 bases, and 9 bases lay outside the gene matches. Germline V CDR1 and CDR2: SGHVS, FNYEAQ. This CDR3 is 16 amino acids long. The CDR3 loop is CASSTVLAGELDTQYF. The CDR3 nucleotides read TGTGCCAGCAGCACAGTACTAGCGGGAGAGTTAGATACGCAGTATTTT.

This clonotype has more than one count but fewer than ten. The CDR3 coding sequence is TGTGCCAGCAGACACGGACAGCTCTCTGGAAACACCATATATTTT. Its protein product is CASRHGQLSGNTIYF. The genes are TRBV28 and TRBJ1-3; D possibly corresponds to TRBD1 (6 bases). Germline loops: CDR1 MDHEN, CDR2 SYDVKM. Trimming took off 6 bases at V and 0 bases at J, with 12 bases between the two ends. The CDR3 sequence is 15 residues long.

This CDR3 reads CASSTGTGLTDTQYF. The CDR3 bases are TGTGCCAGTTCAACCGGGACAGGGCTTACAGATACGCAGTATTTT. The chain combines TRBV19 with TRBJ2-3; 9 bases line up with TRBD1. The CDR3 has 15 residues. With 8 bases clipped from V and 3 bases from J, the junction kept 9 bases outside the gene matches. The germline CDR1 and CDR2 sequences are LNHDA and SQIVND (reference sequence).

In its sample, this clonotype was seen many times. This chain joins TRBV28 and TRBJ2-2; TRBD2 matches 9 bases. Germline trimming cut 6 bases from V and 5 bases from J; bases unmatched to any gene: 16. The CDR3 contains 18 residues. Per the germline V gene, CDR1 is MDHEN and CDR2 is SYDVKM. The DNA for the CDR3 is TGTGCCAGCAGGGGGTATGGCGGGAGGGGGCCTGGAACCGGGGAGCTGTTTTTT. Translating it yields CASRGYGGRGPGTGELFF.

As concerns this clonotype: This may be a read error, as it is one base from a much larger clone. Given the absence of the conserved phenylalanine or tryptophan at the CDR3 end, a read error is likely. The chain uses TRBV2 and TRBJ1-6; TRBD1 is a possible D gene (6 bases). There are 14 residues in the CDR3. Germline assignment: CDR1 SNHLY and CDR2 FYNNEI. Between the trimmed V and J ends, which lost 6 bases and 7 bases, there was a span of 13 bases. The CDR3 nucleotides are TGTGCCAGCAGGGAGGGGGGACCAAATTCACCCCTCCACTAT. This codes for CASREGGPNSPLHY.

This clonotype was seen ten or more times. The rearrangement links TRBV27 to TRBJ2-2, with 8 nucleotides matching TRBD1. The V and J ends lost 6 bases and 4 bases, in that order; junction bases with no gene match: 7. The CDR3 runs 15 residues. CDR1 and CDR2 (germline): MNHEY, SMNVEV (reference sequence). The CDR3 coding sequence is TGTGCCAGCAGCCACGGACAGGGTGGCACCGGGGAGCTGTTTTTT. Translating it yields CASSHGQGGTGELFF.

This clonotype occurred a few times. The CDR3 coding sequence is TGTGCCAGCATGTCTCGGGCCACTGAAGCTTTCTTT. This sequence encodes CASMSRATEAFF. This chain uses TRBV28 with TRBJ1-1; D gene ambiguous. Trimming shortened V by 7 bases and J by 4 bases, and 10 bases separated the two germline ends. In germline, CDR1 is MDHEN, CDR2 SYDVKM. The CDR3 totals 12 residues.

The rearrangement links TRBV28 to TRBJ2-1; D is undetermined. V dropped 7 bases and J dropped 4 bases, with 8 bases sitting between them. Germline-derived CDR1 and CDR2 are MDHEN and SYDVKM. The CDR3 extends over 12 amino acids. The CDR3 nucleotides are TGTGCCAGCACGACACCTTACAATGAGCAGTTCTTC. It codes for CASTTPYNEQFF.

The sample holds many counts of this clonotype. V usage is TRBV9 and J usage is TRBJ2-7; D may be TRBD2 (5 bases). The V gene lost 4 bases and the J gene lost 3 bases, with 17 bases spanning the gap. The germline gives CDR1 SGDLS, CDR2 YYNGEE. The CDR3 runs 15 residues. In nucleotides, the CDR3 is TGTGCCAGCAGCCACAACGAAGCGGCCCTCTACGAGCAGTACTTC. Its protein product is CASSHNEAALYEQYF.

V is TRBV7-3 and J is TRBJ2-6, with D possibly being TRBD1 (6 bases). V was pared by 4 bases and J by 1 base, with 14 bases between. The germline gives CDR1 SGHTA, CDR2 FQGTGA. The CDR3 runs 17 residues. The CDR3 protein is CASSSLAQGSGANVLTF. DNA of the CDR3: TGTGCCAGCAGCTCCCTAGCACAGGGATCTGGGGCCAACGTCCTGACTTTC.

Ten or more counts support this clonotype. The CDR3 nucleotides are TGTGCCAGCAGCTCGCCCGGACAGGGAGGCACTGAAGCTTTCTTT. It translates to CASSSPGQGGTEAFF. The chain couples TRBV7-3 to TRBJ1-1; the match to TRBD1 covers 8 bases. J gave up 4 bases and V 4 bases, and 8 bases lay outside the gene matches. Germline values: CDR1 SGHTA, CDR2 FQGTGA. The CDR3 sequence is 15 residues long. Complete variable domain (other parts from reference TRBV7-3 and TRBJ1-1): GAGVSQTPSNKVTEKGKYVELRCDPISGHTALYWYRQSLGQGPEFLIYFQGTGAADDSGLPNDRFFAVRPEGSVSTLKIQRTERGDSAVYLCASSSPGQGGTEAFFGQGTRLTVV.

This clonotype appeared a few times. This chain joins TRBV2 and TRBJ1-1; D not resolved. With 8 bases removed from V and 3 bases from J, the gap between germline ends came to 10 bases. In germline, CDR1 is SNHLY, CDR2 FYNNEI. The CDR3 contains 12 residues. CDR3 residues: CASSSEYTEAFF. The CDR3 DNA reads TGTGCCAGCTCCTCCGAGTACACTGAAGCTTTCTTT.

At least ten counts were recorded for this clonotype. This chain links TRBV7-2 with TRBJ2-5, with 7 bases matching TRBD2. With 6 bases clipped from V and 6 bases from J, the junction kept 10 bases outside the gene matches. CDR1 and CDR2 (germline): SGHTA, FQGNSA. The CDR3 contains 14 residues. CDR3 loop: CASSGGGGLKTQYF. CDR3 bases: TGTGCCAGCAGTGGGGGGGGAGGCCTGAAGACCCAGTACTTC. The whole variable domain, filled in from reference TRBV7-2 and TRBJ2-5, reads GAGVSQSPSNKVTEKGKDVELRCDPISGHTALYWYRQSLGQGLEFLIYFQGNSAPDKSGLPSDRFSAERTGGSVSTLTIQRTQQEDSAVYLCASSGGGGLKTQYFGPGTRLLVL.

V usage is TRBV19 and J usage is TRBJ1-5; maybe TRBD1 (5 bases). Trimming pared 10 bases from V and 0 bases from J, leaving 13 bases between. There are 14 residues in the CDR3. Germline loops: CDR1 LNHDA, CDR2 SQIVND (reference sequence). The CDR3 reads CATQGVNSNQPQHF. The CDR3 DNA reads as TGTGCCACCCAAGGGGTAAATAGCAATCAGCCCCAGCATTTT. Based on the CDR3 plus reference TRBV19 and TRBJ1-5, the full variable domain is DGGITQSPKYLFRKEGQNVTLSCEQNLNHDAMYWYRQDPGQGLRLIYYSQIVNDFQKGDIAEGYSVSREKKESFPLTVTSAQKNPTAFYLCATQGVNSNQPQHFGDGTRLSIL.

The chain combines TRBV5-4 with TRBJ2-4; D not certain. The CDR3 extends over 16 amino acids. The V end was cut by 0 bases, the J end by 6 bases, with 16 bases between. Germline-derived CDR1 and CDR2 are SGHNT and YYREEE (reference sequence). CDR3 protein: CASSLAIPSLGNIQYF. CDR3 coding DNA: TGTGCCAGCAGCTTGGCCATCCCGAGTTTGGGAAACATTCAGTACTTC.

V gene TRBV19 combines with J gene TRBJ2-1; 8 bases are a match to TRBD2. The CDR3 consists of 16 residues. Trimming took 4 bases from V and 5 from J; bases not matched to a gene: 10. Germline assignment: CDR1 LNHDA and CDR2 SQIVND (reference sequence). CDR3 DNA sequence: TGTGCCAGTAGTAGGAGAAATAGCGGGAACAACAATGAGCAGTTCTTC. Protein: CASSRRNSGNNNEQFF. Drawing the rest from reference TRBV19 and TRBJ2-1, the complete variable domain is DGGITQSPKYLFRKEGQNVTLSCEQNLNHDAMYWYRQDPGQGLRLIYYSQIVNDFQKGDIAEGYSVSREKKESFPLTVTSAQKNPTAFYLCASSRRNSGNNNEQFFGPGTRLTVL.

This clonotype was counted many times. The chain carries TRBV10-3 and TRBJ2-6; 7 nucleotides align to TRBD1. This CDR3 has 17 residues. V shed 2 bases, J shed 0 bases, and the junction held 4 bases outside the gene matches. From germline, CDR1 is ENHRY and CDR2 SYGVKD. The CDR3 region is CAISEPGQRSGANVLTF. The CDR3 DNA sequence: TGTGCCATCAGTGAGCCGGGACAGCGCTCTGGGGCCAACGTCCTGACTTTC.

This clonotype was found a few times. J is TRBJ1-1 and V is TRBV29-1; unclear D gene. V lost 4 bases and J 0 bases, leaving 12 bases between the germline ends. Germline V gene lookup returns CDR1 SQVTM and CDR2 ANQGSEA. This CDR3 is 14 amino acids long. This CDR3 is CSVVRGVMNTEAFF. CDR3 DNA sequence: TGCAGCGTTGTACGGGGTGTAATGAACACTGAAGCTTTCTTT.

This clonotype occurred many times. The chain employs TRBV19 and TRBJ2-1; weak D call: TRBD2 (6 bases). This CDR3 region has 16 residues. Germline CDR1 and CDR2: LNHDA and SQIVND (reference sequence). The V end lost 3 bases, the J end lost 5 bases, and 17 bases lay between the germline ends. The CDR3 loop reads CASSMAGPIGDNEQFF. The CDR3 DNA follows: TGTGCCAGTAGTATGGCGGGACCAATTGGAGACAATGAGCAGTTCTTC.